The T cell receptor beta chain described here comes from a study of long-term antiretroviral therapy in people with HIV (dated by TCRdb to about 2022). Turning to the overall study: The earliest samples were collected roughly a decade before the 2015 WHO recommendation for immediate ART, at a time when ART was usually postponed until CD4 counts fell. A retrospective serial study tested whether changes in peripheral blood TRB repertoire composition and diversity were associated with ART initiation and durable HIV suppression. A total of 192 cryopreserved PBMC samples came from 25 to 30 adults with confirmed HIV infection and were collected serially over a mean of about 6 years (range 1-12). No cross-contamination during QIAcube processing was shown when test extractions of a monoclonal T-cell line were performed alongside some 33 polyclonal samples. About two fifths of the roughly 30 participants with HIV were female.

The immunoSEQ hsTCRB v3.0 assay was used at survey level resolution to sequence the TRB variable region. TRB sequencing targeted a depth of about 35,000-50,000 T-cell genomes per sample. TRB libraries were pooled and sequenced on an Illumina MiSeq using a v3 150-cycle kit. The paper's data handling went like this. Repertoire analysis was run in R within a reproducible Nextflow workflow that covered QC, data transformation and analysis. LymphoSeq2, an R package for AIRR-Seq data exploration, was used to implement custom analyses. A handful of samples yielding fewer than 5000 total TRB sequences were excluded, leaving over 150 analyzed HIV repertoires. Among the roughly 190 retained HIV repertoires, 55 to 60 were collected before ART initiation and 129 after ART initiation. Each repertoire was downsampled to 5000 TRB nucleotide sequences, and summary statistics were averaged across 100 downsampling iterations. TRB sequences were retained for analysis only if CDR3 regions of at least seven amino acids were present. Diversity was measured with a Shannon entropy-derived clonality score and the Gini coefficient. In repertoire networks, the top 5000 CDR3 amino acid sequences were linked whenever an edit distance of one separated two sequences. GLIPH2 predicted antigen specificity groups and MHC restriction for TRB CDR3 amino acid sequences. To flag known associations with CMV, EBV, HIV or tissue antigens, CDR3 amino acid sequences were compared against VDJdb and McPAS-TCR. Pre-ART, post-ART and control groups were compared with Wilcoxon signed-rank tests and Holm-Bonferroni correction. This immuneACCESS table, as held by TCRdb, lists in-frame sequences with V and J called but not all clones. Of the missing ones, under half trace to an unresolved V gene in checked studies; the others have no known cause. V and J calls and clone size are given by that table; D and trimming were obtained from the DNA. Within this sample are under 30,000 clones, with approximately 80% of them counted one time only. The ten largest make up about 5% of the sample.

Summary of the overall study and its limitations: CDR3 length ranges in HIV repertoires were narrower than in controls, and network structure suggested an antigen-experienced repertoire with only a slight naive shift after ART. Starting ART was linked to a significant rise in TRB diversity, yet even with long-term ART the diversity remained significantly lower than in transplant donor controls. The samples span the years 2004 to 2017, and the ART regimens used may be less effective than current regimens. No data were available on ART adherence, viral resistance or therapy changes, limiting inferences about post-ART repertoire changes. Owing to limited PBMC availability, only the TCR beta chain was sequenced, without alpha chain pairing. Expanded TRB clones identified before ART initiation dominated the repertoire at all time points, although this dominance fluctuated and declined in many PLHIV after ART. Because pre-ART samples had limited cell numbers, unsorted PBMC were profiled rather than sorted CD4+ and CD8+ T cells.

Of note for this clone: No cognate antigen has been identified for it. Base qualities are missing; no much larger clone stands one base away.

Inclusion was restricted to participants for whom at least one PBMC sample before ART initiation and at least two post-ART samples were available. Treatment was received in the United States of America by all participants with HIV. Before DNA extraction, cryopreserved samples containing roughly 0.9-10 million PBMC were thawed and washed. At the time of the earliest PBMC sample, participants with HIV were aged between roughly 20 and 54 years. PBMC samples from each participant spanned 1-4 timepoints before ART initiation and 2-8 timepoints after ART initiation, with a median of 7 samples. Serial HIV viral load, CD4+ T-cell count, ART history and demographic data were obtained for every participant. A Qiagen kit on a QIAcube was used to extract genomic DNA from unsorted PBMC, with samples processed in batches of 12. Here V drops 4 bases and J drops 1 base, and the junction holds 5 bases not matched to any gene. Based on the germline V gene (reference sequence), the CDR1 and CDR2 sequences are MNHNY and SVGAGI. Reading from cysteine to phenylalanine, the CDR3 counts 16 amino acids. Only CDR3 DNA is held: 48 bases, read in frame from base 1.

The input for sequencing was unsorted PBMCs, taken 0.7 years before starting antiretroviral therapy. The V gene is TRBV6-6 and the J gene is TRBJ1-5; TRBD1 aligns with 9 central bases. The clonotype originates from a man aged 30 to 39 with HIV. The CDR3 protein: CASSLPGQGSNQPQHF. DNA sequence: TGTGCCAGCAGTTTACCGGGACAGGGAAGCAATCAGCCCCAGCATTTT.